This entry is about one T cell receptor (beta chain). The antigen it recognizes is unknown. Base qualities were left out, and no much larger clone turns up one base away. These data are taken from a study of cytomegalovirus exposure and HLA in healthy donors (dated by TCRdb to about 2017). Context from the whole study: In an earlier analysis of fewer than 750 of the donors, around 290 Gb of sequence data and 90 million to 120 million unique TCR beta sequences from roughly 190 million T cells were reported. An early release that covered some 630 HLA-typed donors contained approximately 290 gigabases of sequencing data and about 93 million unique TCR sequences. Of the 300 to 450 genotyped donors, approximately 83% fell in the genetic ancestry cluster associated with self-reported Caucasian donors. The study aimed to test whether cataloging public T cell receptors could reveal signatures of past pathogen exposure. The study used immunosequencing to profile the T cell repertoires of more than 650 subjects and linked those repertoires to cytomegalovirus serostatus. Besides the first cohort of some 670 subjects, a separate validation cohort made up of roughly 120 different subjects was used. High-throughput TCR immunosequencing, statistical association of individual TCRs with disease status, and machine learning were combined to predict cytomegalovirus infection status. In a later analysis, previously published TCR beta repertoires from about 670 donors were re-analyzed and high-resolution HLA genotyping was added so that TCR occurrence patterns could be studied. Rather than using new phenotypic data, the later analysis identified candidate immune exposures from TCR beta sequences and from how often those sequences occurred across donors. In an earlier analysis of a few hundred of the donors, high-throughput TCR beta sequencing was used to judge whether each TCR beta V gene segment behaved as functional or pseudogenic. Donor age, sex, ethnicity and CMV serostatus were collected together with the repertoire data. In a later genetic analysis, genome-wide SNP genotypes for about three fifths of the 666 donors were used, and that subset was treated as a discovery cohort. Every discovery cohort repertoire had been produced on one sequencing platform. HLA typing covered class I and class II loci at four-digit resolution. Typing coverage differed by locus: A, B, C, DRB1 and DQB1 were typed in roughly 620-640 donors, DQA1 in approximately 520, DPA1 in 600 to 610, and DPB1 in about 450. Because of strong linkage in the cohort, roughly five DR-DQ haplotypes were treated as single units for association and clustering. Among 398 genotyped donors of the cohort, an average of about 240,000 unique TCR beta nucleotide sequences were sequenced per donor, roughly 20% of them non-productive. The research as a whole found: Because the 87-base-pair reads could not distinguish some IMGT-functional V segments, including TRBV6-2 and TRBV6-3, those segments were excluded. A few of the identified cytomegalovirus-associated TCR beta chains were confirmed in vitro to be specific for cytomegalovirus antigens. A later analysis found that TCR association rates varied across HLA loci, with DRB1 alleles showing the most associated TCRs and HLA-C alleles the fewest. In a later analysis, HLA-associated TCR beta chains were found to be more clonally expanded and to have lower generation probabilities than equally common non-associated chains. Most TCR sequences were observed very rarely across donors, whereas some public TCRs were present in many individuals. At a false discovery rate of 0.05, a later analysis linked about 16,000 TCR beta sequences to specific HLA alleles. The classifier was reported to diagnose cytomegalovirus status with high specificity and sensitivity in both the original cohort and the validation cohort. A cluster of highly shared sequence variants was judged likely to represent a technical artifact of the sequencing pipeline. In a later genetic analysis, fewer N-insertions in productive TCRs were reported among donors in an Asian-associated ancestry cluster than the 666-donor mean. Several of the top co-occurrence clusters appeared to be linked to parvovirus B19, influenza, CMV and Epstein-Barr virus, according to a later analysis. A later analysis found that most CMV-associated TCR beta chains appeared HLA-restricted, with HLA associations seemingly driven largely by CMV exposure. When HLA alleles, especially DR and DQ, strongly co-occurred, TCR associations were difficult to assign to individual alleles. A further reported finding was that TCR beta sequences accurately predicted the HLA-A and HLA-B alleles for most subjects in the first cohort. In an earlier analysis of around 600 of the donors, most TCR beta V segments appeared in productive rearrangements about 90% or about 30% of the time, broadly matching IMGT annotations. The study gave a list of 150 to 200 TCR beta chains associated with cytomegalovirus. Roughly uniform sequencing depth across donors was assumed in presence/absence analyses, although this assumption may not hold. About 17 rarely observed V segments, including chromosome 9 orphons, were excluded from the earlier analysis of a few hundred of the donors because counts were too low. Linkage disequilibrium might explain the correlated functional status among segregating V segments, but an unknown experimental factor could not be ruled out. In a later genetic analysis, a missense DCLRE1C variant was associated with V-gene and J-gene trimming of TCR beta chains, and the association was replicated in an independent cohort. The cohort was sequenced for TCR beta chains only, and without alpha or paired-chain data the features that could be detected were limited. Immune exposure information for the cohort was limited to CMV serostatus. It was suggested by the authors that the approach could potentially be generalized to other disease states and immunological phenotypes. Because some donors lacked HLA typing at each locus, the association tests relied only on the typed subset.

In total, 600 or so healthy bone marrow donors made up the cohort. At the time of sampling, all cohort members were nominally healthy, though unrecorded immune exposures were likely present. The donor was CMV seronegative and was included in the group of around 320 seronegative cohort members. A peripheral blood sample was provided by each donor, and peripheral blood mononuclear cells were used for TCR beta sequencing. Genomic DNA was extracted from the blood cell samples with the Qiagen DNeasy Blood Extraction Kit. Libraries came from the immunoSEQ multiplex PCR assay. For the multiplex PCR, a mixture combining 60 forward primers for TCR Vbeta segments and 13 reverse primers for TCR Jbeta segments was used. Amplification of the CDR3 region of rearranged TCR beta genes was performed with a multiplex PCR assay on genomic DNA. The Illumina HiSeq System was used to sequence the amplified TCR beta libraries as 87-base-pair reads. On the authors' methods: A later analysis counted some 80 million unique TCR beta chains across the 550 to 800 repertoires, and roughly 10 million of these chains were shared by at least two donors. Raw reads were error-corrected and collapsed into unique sequences by a nearest-neighbor algorithm in which closely related sequences were merged to remove PCR and sequencing errors. To assign V, D and J gene segments, CDR3 sequences were aligned to IMGT reference sequences. For a sequence to be retained, a match of at least six nucleotides was required to both a V gene segment and a J gene segment. Rearrangements were classified as productive when the CDR3 lacked stop codons and remained in frame with V and J, and all other rearrangements were classified as non-productive. CDR3 was defined according to IMGT convention as the region running from the second conserved V-encoded cysteine to the conserved J-encoded phenylalanine. The earlier analysis of around 640 of the donors excluded sequences that lacked an unambiguous match to a single V gene segment. An earlier analysis of about 600 of the donors called V segments functional above 56.7% productive rearrangements and segregating when the between-donor standard deviation exceeded 5%. A statistical classification framework was developed to diagnose cytomegalovirus status using the catalog of TCR beta chain sequences. A later analysis assigned V and J genes by comparing TCR nucleotide sequences with IMGT/GENE-DB human TR gene sequences. A later analysis assigned CDR3 sequences and most-parsimonious VDJ recombination scenarios with the TCRdist pipeline. A later analysis defined each TCR beta chain by its CDR3 amino acid sequence plus V-gene family, and excluded reads lacking a unique V-gene family. A later analysis removed roughly 590 highly shared, low-generation-probability nucleotide sequences to deal with suspected cross-contamination and a sequencing artifact. In a later analysis, a clonal expansion index was calculated for each public chain from normalized within-repertoire ranks of inferred template counts. In a later analysis, generation probabilities were computed with a VDJ recombination model fitted to out-of-frame rearrangements, and the resulting probabilities were checked against IGoR. A later analysis scored TCR-TCR, TCR-HLA and TCR-CMV co-occurrence with hypergeometric tests, applying a repertoire-size bias correction to TCR pairs. In a later analysis, false discovery rates were estimated by permuting HLA or CMV assignments 20 times. A later analysis grouped co-occurring TCRs with DBSCAN, adding TCRdist sequence similarity when clustering within HLA-allele-positive subsets. Repertoires with fewer than 30,000 or more than 120,000 public chains, plus five repertoires with anomalous nucleotide sharing, were excluded from co-occurrence clustering. TCRdb carries this immuneACCESS record with in-frame sequences only. Its versions omit some clonotypes, under half of them owing to an unresolved V gene in the studies checked, with the rest unexplained. The V and J calls and clone size are taken from that table; D and trimming were inferred from the DNA. Counted in this sample were some 120,000 clones; approximately 80% of them appeared once. Of the sample, over 0.2% falls within the top ten clones.

The CDR3 goes from the cysteine to the phenylalanine over 15 residues. CDR3 DNA only is kept here, 45 bases in frame from base 1. This TCR was sampled from a man aged 45-65 years in good health and CMV-seronegative. Specimen: PBMCs. This sequence uses TRBV21-1 and TRBJ2-7; the table's TRBD2 call for D was not verified on the DNA. TRBV21-1 is a pseudogene segment. The DNA sequence is as follows: TGTGCCAGCAGCCCGGGACTTCCGTGGGTCGGCGAGCAGTACTTC. The resulting protein is CASSPGLPWVGEQYF.